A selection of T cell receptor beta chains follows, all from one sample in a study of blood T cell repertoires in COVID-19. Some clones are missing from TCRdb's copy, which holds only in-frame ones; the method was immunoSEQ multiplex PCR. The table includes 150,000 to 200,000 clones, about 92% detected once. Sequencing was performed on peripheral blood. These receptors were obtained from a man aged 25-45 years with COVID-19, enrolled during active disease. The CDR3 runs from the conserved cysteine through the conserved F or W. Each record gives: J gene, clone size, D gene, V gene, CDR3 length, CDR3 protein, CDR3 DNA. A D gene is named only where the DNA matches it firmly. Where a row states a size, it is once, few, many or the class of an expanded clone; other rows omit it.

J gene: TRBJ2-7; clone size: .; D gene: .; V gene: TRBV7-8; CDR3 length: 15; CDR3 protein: CASSLRQGTPYEQYF; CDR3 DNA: TGTGCCAGCAGCTTAAGGCAGGGAACCCCCTACGAGCAGTACTTC
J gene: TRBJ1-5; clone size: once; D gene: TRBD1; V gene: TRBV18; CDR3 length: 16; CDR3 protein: CASSPIPTGSYQPQHF; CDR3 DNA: TGTGCCAGCTCACCAATCCCGACAGGGTCCTATCAGCCCCAGCATTTT
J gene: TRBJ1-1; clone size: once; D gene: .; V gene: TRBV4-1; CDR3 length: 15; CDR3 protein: CASSQEGAMNTEAFF; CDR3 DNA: TGCGCCAGCAGCCAAGAAGGGGCTATGAACACTGAAGCTTTCTTT
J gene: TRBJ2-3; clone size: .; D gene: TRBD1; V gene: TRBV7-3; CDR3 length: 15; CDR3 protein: CASSFVGQGANTQYF; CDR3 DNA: TGTGCCAGCAGCTTTGTCGGACAGGGGGCGAATACGCAGTATTTT
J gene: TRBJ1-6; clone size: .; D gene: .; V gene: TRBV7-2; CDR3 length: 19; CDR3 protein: CASSLIARGLSSYNSPLHF; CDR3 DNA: TGTGCCAGCAGCTTAATAGCCCGAGGTCTGAGCTCCTATAATTCACCCCTCCACTTT
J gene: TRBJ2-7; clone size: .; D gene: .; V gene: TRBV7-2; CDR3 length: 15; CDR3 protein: CASSFMNRPTYEQYF; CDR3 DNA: TGTGCCAGCAGCTTTATGAACAGACCGACCTACGAGCAGTACTTC
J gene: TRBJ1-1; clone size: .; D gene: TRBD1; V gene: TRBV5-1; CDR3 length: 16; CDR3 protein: CASSLAKGTGATEAFF; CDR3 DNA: TGCGCCAGCAGCTTGGCCAAAGGGACAGGAGCCACTGAAGCTTTCTTT
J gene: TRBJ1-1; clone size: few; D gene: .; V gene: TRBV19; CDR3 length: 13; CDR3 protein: CASSMAVNTEAFF; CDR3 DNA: TGTGCCAGTAGTATGGCAGTGAACACTGAAGCTTTCTTT
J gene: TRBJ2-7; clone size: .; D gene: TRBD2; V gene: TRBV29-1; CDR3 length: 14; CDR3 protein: CSVGLAGGSYEQYF; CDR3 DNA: TGCAGCGTGGGACTAGCGGGAGGATCCTACGAGCAGTACTTC
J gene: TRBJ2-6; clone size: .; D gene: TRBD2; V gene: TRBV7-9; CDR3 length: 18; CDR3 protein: CASSQTSGRESGANVLTF; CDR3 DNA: TGTGCCAGCAGCCAAACTAGCGGGAGGGAGTCTGGGGCCAACGTCCTGACTTTC
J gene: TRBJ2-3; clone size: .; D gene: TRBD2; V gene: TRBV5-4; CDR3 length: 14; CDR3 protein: CASSPGLAKDTQYF; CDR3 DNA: TGTGCCAGCAGCCCCGGACTAGCGAAAGATACGCAGTATTTT
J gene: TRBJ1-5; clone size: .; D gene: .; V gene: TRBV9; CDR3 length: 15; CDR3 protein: CASSATGDSNQPQHF; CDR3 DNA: TGTGCCAGCAGCGCGACAGGAGATAGCAATCAGCCCCAGCATTTT
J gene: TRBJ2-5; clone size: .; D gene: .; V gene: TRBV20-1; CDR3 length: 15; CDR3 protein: CSASRGSSAQETQYF; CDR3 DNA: TGCAGTGCTAGTAGGGGCTCTAGCGCGCAAGAGACCCAGTACTTC
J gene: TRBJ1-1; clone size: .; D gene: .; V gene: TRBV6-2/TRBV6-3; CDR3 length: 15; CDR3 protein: CASSYFPSMNTEAFF; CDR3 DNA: TGTGCCAGCAGTTACTTTCCGAGCATGAACACTGAAGCTTTCTTT
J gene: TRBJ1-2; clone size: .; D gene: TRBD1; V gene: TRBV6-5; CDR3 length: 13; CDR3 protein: CASSETGYYGYTF; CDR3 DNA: TGTGCCAGCAGCGAGACAGGGTACTATGGCTACACCTTC
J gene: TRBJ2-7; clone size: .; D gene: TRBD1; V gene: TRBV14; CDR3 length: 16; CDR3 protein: CASSQVKDRGFAEQYF; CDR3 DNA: TGTGCCAGCAGCCAAGTTAAGGACAGGGGCTTCGCCGAGCAGTACTTC
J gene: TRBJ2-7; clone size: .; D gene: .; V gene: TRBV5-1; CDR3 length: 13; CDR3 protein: CASSFGQSYEQYF; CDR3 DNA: TGCGCCAGCAGCTTCGGACAGAGTTACGAGCAGTACTTC
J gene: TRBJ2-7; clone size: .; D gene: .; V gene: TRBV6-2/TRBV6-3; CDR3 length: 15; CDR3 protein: CASSYEAGPSYEQYF; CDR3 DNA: TGTGCCAGCAGTTACGAGGCGGGGCCTTCCTACGAGCAGTACTTC
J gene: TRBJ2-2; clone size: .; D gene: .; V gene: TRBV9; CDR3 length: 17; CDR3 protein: CASSVGNPQGMNGELFF; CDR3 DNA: TGTGCCAGCAGCGTAGGAAACCCGCAGGGAATGAACGGGGAGCTGTTTTTT
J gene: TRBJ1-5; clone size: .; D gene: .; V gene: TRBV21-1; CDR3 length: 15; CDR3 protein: CASKWDRGRCQPQHF; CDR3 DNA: TGTGCCAGCAAGTGGGACAGGGGGCGATGTCAGCCCCAGCATTTT
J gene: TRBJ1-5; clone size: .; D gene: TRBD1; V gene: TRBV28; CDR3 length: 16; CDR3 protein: CASSEFRDRGPQPQHF; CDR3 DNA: TGTGCCAGCAGTGAATTCCGGGACAGGGGGCCTCAGCCCCAGCATTTT
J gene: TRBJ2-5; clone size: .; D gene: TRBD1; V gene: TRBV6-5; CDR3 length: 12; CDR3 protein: CASQGVGETQYF; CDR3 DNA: TGTGCCAGCCAGGGGGTCGGGGAGACCCAGTACTTC
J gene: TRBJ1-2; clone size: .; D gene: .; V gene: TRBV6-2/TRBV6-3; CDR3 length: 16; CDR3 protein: CASSYTASALGYGYTF; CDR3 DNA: TGTGCCAGCAGTTACACGGCAAGCGCGTTGGGCTATGGCTACACCTTC
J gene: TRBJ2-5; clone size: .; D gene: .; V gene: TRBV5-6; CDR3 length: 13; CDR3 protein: CASSLPSGETQYF; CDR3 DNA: TGTGCCAGCAGCTTACCCTCAGGAGAGACCCAGTACTTC
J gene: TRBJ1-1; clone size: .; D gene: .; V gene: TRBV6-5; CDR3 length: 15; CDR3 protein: CASSHGQRGDTEAFF; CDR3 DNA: TGTGCCAGCAGTCACGGACAGAGGGGAGACACTGAAGCTTTCTTT
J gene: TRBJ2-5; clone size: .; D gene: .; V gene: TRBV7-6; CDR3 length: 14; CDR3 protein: CASSPEDFSETQYF; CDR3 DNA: TGTGCCAGCAGCCCTGAGGACTTCTCAGAGACCCAGTACTTC
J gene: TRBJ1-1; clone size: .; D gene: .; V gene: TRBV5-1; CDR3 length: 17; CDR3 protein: CASSLGRLGESNTEAFF; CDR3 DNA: TGCGCCAGCAGCTTAGGGAGGTTAGGGGAATCAAACACTGAAGCTTTCTTT
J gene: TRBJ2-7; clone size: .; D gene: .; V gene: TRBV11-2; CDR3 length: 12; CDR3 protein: CASSPSGGEQYF; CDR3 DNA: TGTGCCAGCAGCCCCTCCGGAGGCGAGCAGTACTTC
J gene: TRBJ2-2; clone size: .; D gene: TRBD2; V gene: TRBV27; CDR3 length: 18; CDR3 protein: CASSLVAGQFRYTGELFF; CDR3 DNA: TGTGCCAGCAGTTTAGTAGCGGGGCAGTTCAGGTATACCGGGGAGCTGTTTTTT
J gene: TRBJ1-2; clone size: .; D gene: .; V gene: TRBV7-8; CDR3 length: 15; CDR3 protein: CASSLGWDINYGYTF; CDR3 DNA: TGTGCCAGCAGCTTAGGTTGGGACATTAACTATGGCTACACCTTC
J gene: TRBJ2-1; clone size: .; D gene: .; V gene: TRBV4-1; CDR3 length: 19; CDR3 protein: CASSLLFLSGTPSYNEQFF; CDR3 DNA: TGCGCCAGCAGCCTCCTGTTCCTCTCCGGGACTCCGTCCTACAATGAGCAGTTCTTC
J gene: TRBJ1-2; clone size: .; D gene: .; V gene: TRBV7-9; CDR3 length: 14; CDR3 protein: CASSPDRSNYGYTF; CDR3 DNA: TGTGCCAGCAGCCCCGACAGGTCTAACTATGGCTACACCTTC
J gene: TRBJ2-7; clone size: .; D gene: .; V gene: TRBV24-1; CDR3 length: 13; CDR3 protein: CATSSGTVYEQYF; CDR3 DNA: TGTGCCACCTCGAGTGGGACTGTCTACGAGCAGTACTTC
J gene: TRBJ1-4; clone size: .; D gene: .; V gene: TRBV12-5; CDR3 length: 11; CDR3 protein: CASGSDEKLFF; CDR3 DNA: TGTGCTAGTGGATCGGATGAAAAACTGTTTTTT
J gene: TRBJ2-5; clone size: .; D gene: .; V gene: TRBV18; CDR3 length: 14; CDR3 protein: CASSPEKGLETQYF; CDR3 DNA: TGTGCCAGCTCACCAGAGAAGGGACTCGAGACCCAGTACTTC
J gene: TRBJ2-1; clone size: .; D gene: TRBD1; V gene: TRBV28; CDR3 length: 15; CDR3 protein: CASTGPDRGWNEQFF; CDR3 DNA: TGTGCCAGCACCGGCCCGGACAGGGGATGGAATGAGCAGTTCTTC
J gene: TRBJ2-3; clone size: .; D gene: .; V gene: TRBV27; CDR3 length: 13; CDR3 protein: CASSISGTDTQYF; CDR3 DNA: TGTGCCAGCAGTATTAGTGGCACAGATACGCAGTATTTT
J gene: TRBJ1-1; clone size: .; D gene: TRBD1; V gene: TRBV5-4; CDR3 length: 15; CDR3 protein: CAGGQGPNSNTEAFF; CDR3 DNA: TGTGCCGGGGGACAGGGCCCAAACTCGAACACTGAAGCTTTCTTT
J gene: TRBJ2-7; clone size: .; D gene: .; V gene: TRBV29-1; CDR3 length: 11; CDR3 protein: CSVEDTGGQYF; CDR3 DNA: TGCAGCGTTGAAGATACCGGGGGACAGTACTTC
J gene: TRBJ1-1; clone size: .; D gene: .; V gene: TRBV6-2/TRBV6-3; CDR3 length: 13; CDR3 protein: CASSYAGEREAFF; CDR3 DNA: TGTGCCAGCAGTTACGCAGGGGAAAGAGAGGCTTTCTTT
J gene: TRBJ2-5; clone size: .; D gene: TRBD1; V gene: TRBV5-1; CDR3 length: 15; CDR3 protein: CASSFVGQGGETQYF; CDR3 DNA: TGCGCCAGCAGCTTTGTGGGACAGGGCGGAGAGACCCAGTACTTC
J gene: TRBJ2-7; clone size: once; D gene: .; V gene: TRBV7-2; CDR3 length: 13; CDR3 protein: CASSLLAIYEQYF; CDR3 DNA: TGTGCCAGCAGCCTCCTAGCGATTTACGAGCAGTACTTC
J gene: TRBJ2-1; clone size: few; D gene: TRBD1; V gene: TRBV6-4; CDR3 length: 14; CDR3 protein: CASSGQGDYNEQFF; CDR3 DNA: TGTGCCAGCAGCGGACAGGGAGATTACAATGAGCAGTTCTTC
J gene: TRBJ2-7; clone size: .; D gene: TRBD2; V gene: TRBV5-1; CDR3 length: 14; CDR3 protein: CASKESSGSYEQYF; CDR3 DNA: TGCGCCAGCAAAGAGAGTAGCGGGAGTTACGAGCAGTACTTC
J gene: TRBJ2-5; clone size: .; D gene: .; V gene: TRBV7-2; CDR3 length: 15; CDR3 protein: CASSLLAWGRETQYF; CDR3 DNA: TGTGCCAGCAGCTTACTCGCATGGGGCCGAGAGACCCAGTACTTC
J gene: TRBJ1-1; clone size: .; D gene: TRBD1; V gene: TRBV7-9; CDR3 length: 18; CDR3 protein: CASSSDRGRLTIGTEAFF; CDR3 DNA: TGTGCCAGCAGCTCAGACAGGGGCAGATTGACTATCGGAACTGAAGCTTTCTTT
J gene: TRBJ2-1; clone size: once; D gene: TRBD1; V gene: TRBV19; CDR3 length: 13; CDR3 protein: CASRGTGYNEQFF; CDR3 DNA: TGTGCCAGTAGAGGGACAGGTTACAATGAGCAGTTCTTC
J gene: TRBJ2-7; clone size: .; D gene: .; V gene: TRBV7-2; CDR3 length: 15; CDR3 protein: CASSLVFDSSYEQYF; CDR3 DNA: TGTGCCAGCAGCTTAGTGTTTGATAGTTCCTACGAGCAGTACTTC